A single sample gave rise to the 25 T cell receptor beta chains below, sequenced in a study of blood T cell repertoires in COVID-19 (dated by TCRdb to 2020 to 2022). The protocol used for the library was the immunoSEQ multiplex PCR assay. What TCRdb holds here is the immuneACCESS table cut down to in-frame rearrangements. Part of the clones is not present; checked against another copy, under half of the missing clones reflect an unresolved V gene, and the others are unexplained. Counted in this sample were some 430,000 clones; about 92% of them appeared once. The ten largest clonotypes hold 0.6% of the sample. The sample consisted of PBMCs or T cells enriched from blood (not recorded which). These receptors were taken from a man aged 18 to 30 who had recovered from COVID-19.

The V and J genes are TRBV27 and TRBJ1-6, with unresolved D. Germline loops: CDR1 MNHEY, CDR2 SMNVEV (reference sequence). The CDR3 runs 14 residues. V dropped 6 bases and J dropped 7 bases, with 13 bases sitting between them. The CDR3 loop is CASRITVINSPLHF. The CDR3 DNA reads TGTGCCAGCAGAATAACAGTGATAAATTCACCCCTCCACTTT.

The chain is built from TRBV19 and TRBJ1-5, with a tentative D call TRBD1 (5 bases). CDR1 and CDR2 (germline): LNHDA, SQIVND (reference sequence). The V end was cut by 0 bases, the J end by 0 bases, with 15 bases between. There are 18 residues in the CDR3. The chain's CDR3 is CASSIDSPDSYSNQPQHF. The CDR3 bases are TGTGCCAGTAGTATAGATTCCCCCGACAGCTATAGCAATCAGCCCCAGCATTTT.

CDR3 loop: CSARDSNSYEQYF. The CDR3 nucleotides read TGCAGCGCCCGGGACTCTAACTCCTACGAGCAGTACTTC. The chain employs TRBV29-1 and TRBJ2-7, with D possibly matching TRBD2 (6 bases). Germline V CDR1 and CDR2: SQVTM, ANQGSEA. V was pared by 7 bases and J by 0 bases, with 13 bases between. The CDR3 sequence is 13 residues long.

The genes are TRBV1 and TRBJ2-2; TRBD2 was called by the table and not checked on the DNA. TRBV1 is marked as a pseudogene. The CDR3 consists of 18 residues. CDR3 sequence: CTSSQDGAGGPHTGELFF. CDR3 DNA sequence: TGCACCAGCAGCCAAGATGGAGCGGGGGGCCCCCATACCGGGGAGCTGTTTTTT.

This clone was counted a single time. This chain connects TRBV4-1 to TRBJ2-7, with TRBD1 matching 9 bases. V lost 3 bases and J lost 3; bases outside the gene matches: 3. Germline CDR1 and CDR2: MGHRA and YSYEKL. This CDR3 comprises 14 residues. In DNA form, the CDR3 reads TGCGCCAGCAGCCAGCCGACAGGGGGCTACGAGCAGTACTTC. Protein: CASSQPTGGYEQYF.

The rearrangement joins TRBV28 to TRBJ2-1, with 12 bases aligning to TRBD2. CDR1 MDHEN and CDR2 SYDVKM come from the germline V gene. The CDR3 totals 17 residues. V was pared by 6 bases and J by 3 bases, with 9 bases of the junction left unmatched. The chain's CDR3 is CASSLTSGRGVYNEQFF. For the CDR3, the DNA is TGTGCCAGCAGCCTGACTAGCGGGAGAGGGGTCTACAATGAGCAGTTCTTC.

This clone has just a few counts. This chain uses TRBV4-1 with TRBJ2-2, with TRBD2 matching over 8 bases. The germline V gene has CDR1 MGHRA and CDR2 YSYEKL. There are 16 residues in the CDR3. J was trimmed by 5 bases and V by 0 bases; bases with no gene match: 5. CDR3 in amino acids: CASSQEPGRVTGELFF. The CDR3 DNA follows: TGCGCCAGCAGCCAAGAGCCCGGGAGGGTGACCGGGGAGCTGTTTTTT.

This clone was seen only once. This chain uses TRBV3-1 (or the pseudogene TRBV3-2) with TRBJ1-1; D remains unclear. The V end was cut by 4 bases, the J end by 9 bases, with 18 bases between. The germline V gene encodes CDR1 LGHDT and CDR2 YNNKEL (reference sequence). The CDR3 loop spans 14 amino acids. CDR3 sequence (DNA): TGTGCCAGCAGCCCCCTCGCCTTTCGAGAACAAGCTTTCTTT. It yields the protein CASSPLAFREQAFF.

The rearrangement joins TRBV28 to TRBJ1-6; TRBD1 matches 9 bases. The germline CDR1 and CDR2 sequences are MDHEN and SYDVKM. The V and J ends lost 6 bases and 6 bases, in that order; junction bases with no gene match: 6. This CDR3 has 15 residues. CDR3 loop: CASRPGTGSNSPLHF. CDR3 nucleotide sequence: TGTGCCAGCAGACCAGGGACAGGGAGTAATTCACCCCTCCACTTT.

The V gene is TRBV27, the J gene TRBJ2-7, with TRBD1 matching 8 bases. The germline V gene encodes CDR1 MNHEY and CDR2 SMNVEV (reference sequence). The CDR3 spans 14 residues. Trimming at V came to 8 bases and at J to 3 bases, leaving 9 bases not matched to a gene. CDR3 DNA: TGTGCCAGCGGCTCCCTGGACAGGGTCTACGAGCAGTACTTC. Residues: CASGSLDRVYEQYF.

The chain recombines TRBV2 with TRBJ2-7, with 7 bases aligning to TRBD1. Germline V gene lookup returns CDR1 SNHLY and CDR2 FYNNEI. This CDR3 contains 13 residues. Losses at the gene ends were 8 bases for V and 1 base for J; bases not matched to a gene: 5. The CDR3 nucleotides read TGTGCCAGCGGAAGACAGGGATCCTACGAGCAGTACTTC. Protein product: CASGRQGSYEQYF.

The chain has TRBV18 and TRBJ1-2, with 7 bases identical to TRBD1. Germline V gene lookup returns CDR1 KGHSH and CDR2 LQKENI. J lost 6 bases, V lost 6 bases, and 22 bases had no gene match. This CDR3 contains 18 residues. The CDR3 is CASSRKGQAPGGDDGYTF. The CDR3 coding sequence is TGTGCCAGCTCCCGTAAAGGACAGGCTCCCGGAGGGGACGATGGCTACACCTTC.

The chain is built from TRBV6-5 and TRBJ2-7, with 10 bases lining up with TRBD1. With V trimmed by 11 bases and J by 2 bases, 9 bases remained unmatched. This CDR3 region has 14 residues. CDR1 is MNHEY and CDR2 is SVGAGI in the germline V gene. CDR3 in amino acids: CAARPGQGPYEQYF. CDR3 bases: TGTGCCGCCAGACCGGGACAGGGGCCCTACGAGCAGTACTTC.

This clone has more than one count but fewer than ten. Other DNA sequences in this sample translate to the same CDR3. The rearrangement uses TRBV7-9 and TRBJ1-4; 9 nucleotides align to TRBD1. The CDR3 is 16 residues long. Germline V gene data show CDR1 as SEHNR and CDR2 as FQNEAQ (reference sequence). V shed 5 bases, J shed 1 base, and the junction held 5 bases outside the gene matches. The CDR3 spells CASSLGQGGTNEKLFF. The DNA of the CDR3 is TGTGCCAGCAGCCTGGGACAGGGCGGAACTAATGAAAAACTGTTTTTT.

The chain carries TRBV28 and TRBJ2-5, with TRBD1 matching 8 bases. V was clipped by 5 bases and J by 5 bases; unmatched bases: 10. CDR1 is MDHEN, CDR2 SYDVKM, per germline. The CDR3 contains 15 residues. DNA of the CDR3: TGTGCCAGCAGTCGGGGACAGGCCCGGAGGGAGACCCAGTACTTC. Its translation is CASSRGQARRETQYF.

About this clone itself: One end of the junction varies from germline; a read error may be responsible. This rearrangement joins TRBV7-3 to TRBJ1-2; 7 nucleotides align to TRBD1. CDR1 and CDR2 (germline): SGHTA, FQGTGA. The CDR3 contains 15 residues. The DNA of the CDR3 is TGTGCCAGCAGCATAACAGGGGCCCTTGGTTATGGCTACACCTTC. It yields the protein CASSITGALGYGYTF.

The CDR3 sequence is CASSLLGQGIGDTQYF. As DNA, the CDR3 is TGTGCCAGCAGTTTATTAGGGCAGGGGATTGGAGATACGCAGTATTTT. The rearrangement uses TRBV27 and TRBJ2-3; D perhaps matches TRBD1 (6 bases). The V end was cut by 1 base, the J end by 5 bases, with 16 bases between. Germline assignment: CDR1 MNHEY and CDR2 SMNVEV (reference sequence). The CDR3 is 16 amino acids.

J is TRBJ2-7 and V is TRBV5-4, with D possibly matching TRBD2 (6 bases). Per the germline V gene, CDR1 is SGHNT and CDR2 is YYREEE (reference sequence). Trimming stripped 0 bases from V and 0 bases from J, with 10 bases between. The CDR3 runs to 15 residues. The CDR3: CASSLARTNSYEQYF. The DNA of the CDR3 is TGTGCCAGCAGCTTGGCAAGGACTAACTCCTACGAGCAGTACTTC.

On this clone: Other DNA sequences within the sample encode an identical CDR3. V usage is TRBV6-5 and J usage is TRBJ1-2; D gene ambiguous. V lost 0 bases and J lost 2, with 7 bases in between. This CDR3 spans 14 amino acids. Looked up from germline, CDR1 is MNHEY and CDR2 is SVGAGI. The CDR3 here is CASSYSIQNYGYTF. The CDR3 DNA follows: TGTGCCAGCAGTTACTCGATCCAGAACTATGGCTACACCTTC.

The V call is TRBV27, the J call TRBJ2-1; D is uncertain. The CDR3 spans 15 residues. Trimming left V 4 bases short and J 4 bases short, with 14 bases between. Germline V gene lookup returns CDR1 MNHEY and CDR2 SMNVEV (reference sequence). The CDR3 nucleotides read TGTGCCAGCAGTTCATCCAGGATACCGTACAATGAGCAGTTCTTC. Amino acid sequence: CASSSSRIPYNEQFF.

V and J are TRBV7-9 and TRBJ1-2; TRBD1 matches at 8 bases. With V trimmed by 0 bases and J by 3 bases, 3 bases remained unmatched. Germline V gene data show CDR1 as SEHNR and CDR2 as FQNEAQ (reference sequence). The CDR3 has 15 amino acids. In DNA, the CDR3 is TGTGCCAGCAGCTTAGCGACAGGGGCGGACTATGGCTACACCTTC. Protein product: CASSLATGADYGYTF.

V gene TRBV28 combines with J gene TRBJ2-5; 8 nucleotides line up with TRBD1. Germline lookup yields CDR1 MDHEN and CDR2 SYDVKM. The CDR3 sequence is 15 residues long. Losses at the gene ends were 4 bases for V and 5 bases for J; bases not matched to a gene: 9. DNA of the CDR3: TGTGCCAGCAGTTCAACCAGGGGGCGGTGGGAGACCCAGTACTTC. Amino acids: CASSSTRGRWETQYF.

The rearrangement joins TRBV5-1 to TRBJ2-7; no clear D. CDR1 is SGHRS and CDR2 is YFSETQ in the germline V gene. The CDR3 consists of 13 residues. V gave up 4 bases and J gave up 3 bases, with 11 bases separating them. Here the CDR3 reads CASSGQANYEQYF. CDR3 nucleotides: TGCGCCAGCAGCGGGCAGGCCAACTACGAGCAGTACTTC.

The rearrangement joins TRBV9 to TRBJ1-3, with TRBD1 as a possible D gene (5 bases). V lost 4 bases and J 0 bases, leaving 11 bases between the germline ends. CDR1 SGDLS and CDR2 YYNGEE come from the germline V gene. The CDR3 is 15 amino acids. CDR3: CASSTTDSSGNTIYF. Here the CDR3 DNA reads TGTGCCAGCAGCACAACCGACAGCTCTGGAAACACCATATATTTT.

The V call is TRBV4-2, the J call TRBJ2-1, with 7 bases that match TRBD2. In germline, CDR1 is LGHNA, CDR2 YNFKEQ. J was trimmed by 5 bases and V by 4 bases; bases with no gene match: 8. This CDR3 comprises 15 residues. The CDR3 DNA follows: TGTGCCAGCAGCCTCAGAGGGGAGGGAAACAATGAGCAGTTCTTC. Translation: CASSLRGEGNNEQFF.